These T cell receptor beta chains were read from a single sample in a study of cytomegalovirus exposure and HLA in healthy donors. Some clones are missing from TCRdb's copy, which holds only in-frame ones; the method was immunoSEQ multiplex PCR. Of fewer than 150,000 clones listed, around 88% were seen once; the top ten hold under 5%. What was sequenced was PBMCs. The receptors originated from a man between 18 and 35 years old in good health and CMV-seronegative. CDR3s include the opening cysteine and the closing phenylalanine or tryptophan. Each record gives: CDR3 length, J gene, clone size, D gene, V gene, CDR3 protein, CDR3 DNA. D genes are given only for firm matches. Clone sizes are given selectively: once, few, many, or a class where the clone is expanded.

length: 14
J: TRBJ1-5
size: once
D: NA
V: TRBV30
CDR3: CAWSEDRSNQPQHF
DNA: TGTGCCTGGAGTGAGGACAGAAGCAATCAGCCCCAGCATTTT

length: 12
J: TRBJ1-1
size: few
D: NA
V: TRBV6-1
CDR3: CASRPYDSEAFF
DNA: TGTGCCAGCAGACCCTATGACAGCGAAGCTTTCTTT

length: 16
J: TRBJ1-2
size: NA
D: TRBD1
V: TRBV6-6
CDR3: CASRSRTGNSNYGYTF
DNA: TGTGCCAGCAGAAGTCGGACAGGGAACTCCAACTATGGCTACACCTTC

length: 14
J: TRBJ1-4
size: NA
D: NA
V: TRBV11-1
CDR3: CASSGQTVMEKLFF
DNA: TGTGCCAGCAGCGGACAGACAGTAATGGAAAAACTGTTTTTT

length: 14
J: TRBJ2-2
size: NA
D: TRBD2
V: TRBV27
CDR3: CASSLRTSGGELFF
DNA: TGTGCCAGCAGTTTAAGGACTAGCGGGGGGGAGCTGTTTTTT

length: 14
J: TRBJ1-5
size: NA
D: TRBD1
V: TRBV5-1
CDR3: CASSLTGENQPQHF
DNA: TGCGCCAGCAGCCTGACAGGGGAGAATCAGCCCCAGCATTTT

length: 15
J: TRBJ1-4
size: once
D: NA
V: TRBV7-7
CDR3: CASSSGHGEDEKLFF
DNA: TGTGCTAGCAGCTCTGGACACGGGGAGGATGAAAAACTGTTTTTT

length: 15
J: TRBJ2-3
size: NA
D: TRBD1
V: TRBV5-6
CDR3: CASSLRDRGADTQYF
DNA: TGTGCCAGCAGCTTGAGGGACAGGGGGGCAGATACGCAGTATTTT

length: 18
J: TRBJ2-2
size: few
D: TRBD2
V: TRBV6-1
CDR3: CASSERAIGGSSTGELFF
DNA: TGTGCCAGCAGTGAAAGGGCCATCGGCGGGAGTAGCACCGGGGAGCTGTTTTTT

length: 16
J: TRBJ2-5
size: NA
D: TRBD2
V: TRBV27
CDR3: CASSDHPAGVQETQYF
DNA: TGTGCCAGCAGTGACCACCCAGCGGGGGTACAAGAGACCCAGTACTTC

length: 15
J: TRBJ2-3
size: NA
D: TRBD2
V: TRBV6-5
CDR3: CASSLSGGLTDTQYF
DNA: TGTGCCAGCAGTTTAAGCGGGGGATTAACAGATACGCAGTATTTT

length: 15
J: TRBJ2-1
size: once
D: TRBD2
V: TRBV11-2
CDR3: CASSSGLATYNEQFF
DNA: TGTGCCAGCAGTTCTGGACTAGCGACCTACAATGAGCAGTTCTTC

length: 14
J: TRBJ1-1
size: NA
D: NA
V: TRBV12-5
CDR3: CASGYGQRNTEAFF
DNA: TGTGCTAGTGGTTACGGACAGCGGAACACTGAAGCTTTCTTT

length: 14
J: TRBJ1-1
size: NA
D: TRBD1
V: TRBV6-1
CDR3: CASSETGPNTEAFF
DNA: TGTGCCAGCAGTGAGACAGGGCCGAACACTGAAGCTTTCTTT

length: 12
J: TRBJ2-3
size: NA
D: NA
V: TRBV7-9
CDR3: CASSLSTDTQYF
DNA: TGTGCCAGCAGCCTAAGCACAGATACGCAGTATTTT

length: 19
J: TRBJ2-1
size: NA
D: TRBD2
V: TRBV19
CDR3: CASSSLAGGQSSSYNEQFF
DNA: TGTGCCAGTAGTAGCTTGGCGGGAGGGCAATCCAGCTCCTACAATGAGCAGTTCTTC

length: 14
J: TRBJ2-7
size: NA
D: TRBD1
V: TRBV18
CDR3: CASSPIGTGAEQYF
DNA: TGTGCCAGCTCACCGATAGGGACAGGTGCCGAGCAGTACTTC

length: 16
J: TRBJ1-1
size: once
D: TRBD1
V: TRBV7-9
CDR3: CASSFLGQTKNTEAFF
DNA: TGTGCCAGCAGCTTTCTGGGACAGACGAAGAACACTGAAGCTTTCTTT

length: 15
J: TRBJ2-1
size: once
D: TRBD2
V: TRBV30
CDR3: CAWSLGDSGTIEQFF
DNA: TGTGCCTGGAGTCTAGGCGATAGCGGGACTATTGAGCAGTTCTTC

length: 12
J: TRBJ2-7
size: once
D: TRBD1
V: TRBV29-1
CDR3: CSVRTGSYEQYF
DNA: TGCAGCGTCCGGACAGGGAGTTACGAGCAGTACTTC

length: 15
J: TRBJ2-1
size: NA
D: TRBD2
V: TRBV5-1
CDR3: CASSLTSGVYNEQFF
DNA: TGCGCCAGCAGCCTAACTAGCGGGGTATACAATGAGCAGTTCTTC

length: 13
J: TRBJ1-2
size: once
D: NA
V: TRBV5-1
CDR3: CASSLGSGAGYTF
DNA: TGCGCCAGCAGCTTGGGGTCAGGCGCTGGCTACACCTTC

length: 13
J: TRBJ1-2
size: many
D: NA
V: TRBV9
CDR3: CASSVGGGIGYTF
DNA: TGTGCCAGCAGCGTAGGTGGGGGCATAGGCTACACCTTC

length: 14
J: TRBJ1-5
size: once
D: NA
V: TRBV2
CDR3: CASSGPSAQGPQHF
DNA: TGTGCCAGCAGTGGCCCCTCGGCCCAGGGGCCCCAGCATTTT

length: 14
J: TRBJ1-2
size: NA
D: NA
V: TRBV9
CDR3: CASSLQGHRDGYTF
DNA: TGTGCCAGCAGCCTCCAGGGACACCGGGATGGCTACACCTTC

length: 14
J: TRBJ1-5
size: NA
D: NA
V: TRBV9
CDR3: CASAQAGSGQPQHF
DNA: TGTGCCAGCGCTCAGGCGGGGTCAGGCCAGCCCCAGCATTTT

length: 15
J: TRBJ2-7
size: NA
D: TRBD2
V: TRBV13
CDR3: CASSSSGSDSYEQYF
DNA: TGTGCCAGCAGCTCTAGCGGGAGTGATTCCTACGAGCAGTACTTC

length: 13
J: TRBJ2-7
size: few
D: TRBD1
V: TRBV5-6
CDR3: CASSGRDRYEQYF
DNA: TGTGCCAGCAGCGGCCGGGACAGATACGAGCAGTACTTC

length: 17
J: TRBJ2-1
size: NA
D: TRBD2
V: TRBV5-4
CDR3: CASSTTSGSYGLNEQFF
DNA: TGTGCCAGCAGCACGACTAGCGGGAGCTACGGGCTCAATGAGCAGTTCTTC

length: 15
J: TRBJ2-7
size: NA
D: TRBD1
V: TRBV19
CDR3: CASSLGQGASYEQYF
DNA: TGTGCCAGTAGCTTGGGACAGGGAGCCTCCTACGAGCAGTACTTC

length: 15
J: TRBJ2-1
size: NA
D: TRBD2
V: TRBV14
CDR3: CASSHGLAGGNEQFF
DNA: TGTGCCAGCAGCCACGGACTAGCGGGGGGGAATGAGCAGTTCTTC

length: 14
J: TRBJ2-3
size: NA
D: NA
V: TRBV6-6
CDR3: CASSYDRRTDTQYF
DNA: TGTGCCAGCAGTTACGACAGACGCACAGATACGCAGTATTTT

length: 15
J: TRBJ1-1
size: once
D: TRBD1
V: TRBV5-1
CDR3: CASSLTGQGDTEAFF
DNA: TGCGCCAGCAGCTTGACAGGCCAGGGGGATACTGAAGCTTTCTTT

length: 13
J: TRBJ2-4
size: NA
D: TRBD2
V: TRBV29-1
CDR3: CSANSGRRDIQYF
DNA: TGCAGCGCTAATAGCGGGAGAAGGGACATTCAGTACTTC

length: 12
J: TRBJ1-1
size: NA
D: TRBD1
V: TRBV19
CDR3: CASSPSTGQAFF
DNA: TGTGCCAGTAGTCCTTCGACAGGGCAAGCTTTCTTT

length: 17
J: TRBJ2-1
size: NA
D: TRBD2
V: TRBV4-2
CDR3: CASSQQTSGRGHNEQFF
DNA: TGTGCCAGCAGCCAGCAAACTAGCGGGAGGGGACACAATGAGCAGTTCTTC

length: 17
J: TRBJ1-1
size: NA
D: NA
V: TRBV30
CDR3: CAWSADTYKRGNTEAFF
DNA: TGTGCCTGGAGTGCCGATACCTACAAACGCGGGAACACTGAAGCTTTCTTT